This T cell receptor beta chain was retrieved from a study of blood T cells in healthy people across ages. From germline, CDR1 is LGHDT and CDR2 YNNKEL (reference sequence). The germline V and J ends were trimmed by 2 bases and 5 bases, with 12 bases remaining between them. This CDR3 has 14 amino acids. A second PCR of roughly 7 to 11 cycles used a sample-barcoded 5' primer and a J-beta primer mix. Each CDR3 protein gets one entry after TCRdb re-called the 5' RACE reads with MiXCR. The profile shows roughly 860,000 distinct CDR3 sequences, approximately 59% of them singletons. About this clonotype itself: Its antigen is not known.

Overall study findings and caveats: From one million sequenced T cells, diversity estimates were lower bounds. A roughly linear fall in TCR beta diversity per million T cells was seen with increasing age. As naive T cell percentage varied, TCR beta diversity correlated strongly with it.

Donor samples were obtained from healthy Caucasian individuals from Russia, aged about 6 to 100. The receptor's source is a man aged 25-45 years in good health. The sample consisted of blood. This rearrangement joins TRBV3-1 to TRBJ2-5, with a tentative D call TRBD2 (5 bases). CDR3 sequence (DNA): TGTGCCAGCAGCCAAAACGAGGGAAGGGAGACCCAGTACTTC. Translated: CASSQNEGRETQYF.